This T cell receptor (beta chain) was obtained from a study of radiotherapy plus CTLA-4 blockade in lung cancer. Study background: Objective responses were seen in over 15% of patients, disease control in around 30%.

Alongside CTLA-4 blockade with ipilimumab, patients with chemo-refractory metastatic non-small-cell lung cancer received focal radiation. With regard to this clone: Its antigen is currently unknown.

Notes on the study in general: Following radiotherapy plus ipilimumab, tumor-derived TCR clones expanded in the blood.

The ends lost 5 bases at V and 5 bases at J; junction bases unmatched: 7. CDR3 length: 14 residues. Germline V gene sequence: CDR1 SEHNR, CDR2 FQNEAQ (reference sequence). This table comes from immunoSEQ multiplex PCR, and its TCRdb copy is limited to in-frame clones, with some not included. This sample has about 49,000 clones, with around 77% found just once. The chain combines TRBV7-9 with TRBJ2-3; TRBD1 matches at 7 bases. The clonotype comes from a human donor with non-small cell lung cancer who had stable disease on radiotherapy plus ipilimumab. The material was peripheral blood, obtained from a patient treated with radiotherapy plus ipilimumab. For the CDR3, the DNA is TGTGCCAGCAGCATACAGGGGAGAATAGATACGCAGTATTTT. Residues: CASSIQGRIDTQYF.